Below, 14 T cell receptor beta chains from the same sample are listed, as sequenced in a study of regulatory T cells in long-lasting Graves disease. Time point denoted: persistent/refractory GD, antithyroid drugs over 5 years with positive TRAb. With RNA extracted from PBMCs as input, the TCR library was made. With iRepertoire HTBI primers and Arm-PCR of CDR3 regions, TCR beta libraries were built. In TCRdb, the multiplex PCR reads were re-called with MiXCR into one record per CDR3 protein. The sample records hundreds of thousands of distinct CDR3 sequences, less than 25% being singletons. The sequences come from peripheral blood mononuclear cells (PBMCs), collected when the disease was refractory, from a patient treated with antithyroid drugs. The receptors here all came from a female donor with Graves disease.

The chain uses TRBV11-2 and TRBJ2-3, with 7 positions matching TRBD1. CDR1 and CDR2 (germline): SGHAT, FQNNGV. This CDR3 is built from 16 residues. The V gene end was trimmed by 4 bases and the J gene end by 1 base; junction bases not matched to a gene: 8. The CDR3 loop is CASSYRQGQGTDTQYF. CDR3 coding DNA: TGTGCCAGCAGCTACAGACAGGGTCAGGGCACAGATACGCAGTATTTT.

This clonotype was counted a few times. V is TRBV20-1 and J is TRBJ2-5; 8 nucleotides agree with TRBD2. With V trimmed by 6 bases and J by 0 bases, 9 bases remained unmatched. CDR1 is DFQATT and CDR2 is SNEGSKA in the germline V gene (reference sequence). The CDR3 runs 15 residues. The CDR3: CSASRTGGYQETQYF. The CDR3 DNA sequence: TGCAGTGCCAGCCGAACGGGGGGGTACCAAGAGACCCAGTACTTC.

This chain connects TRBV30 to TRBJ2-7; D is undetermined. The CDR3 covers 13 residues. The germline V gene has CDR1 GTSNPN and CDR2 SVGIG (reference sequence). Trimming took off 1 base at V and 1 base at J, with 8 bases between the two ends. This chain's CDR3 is CAWSGMGSYEQYF. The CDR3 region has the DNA TGTGCCTGGAGTGGAATGGGGTCCTACGAGCAGTACTTC.

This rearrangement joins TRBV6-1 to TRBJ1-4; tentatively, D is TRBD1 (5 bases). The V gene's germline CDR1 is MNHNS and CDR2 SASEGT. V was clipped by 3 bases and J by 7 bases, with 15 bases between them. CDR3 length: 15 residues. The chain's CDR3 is CASSEDVSGGEKLFF. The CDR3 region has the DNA TGTGCCAGCAGTGAGGACGTTAGTGGGGGTGAAAAACTGTTTTTT.

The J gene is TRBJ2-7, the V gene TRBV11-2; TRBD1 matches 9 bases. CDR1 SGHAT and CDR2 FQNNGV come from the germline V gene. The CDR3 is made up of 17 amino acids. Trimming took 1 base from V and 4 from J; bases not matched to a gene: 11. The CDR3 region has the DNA TGTGCCAGCAGCTTAGTTCCCTTTGGACAGGGGTATTACGAGCAGTACTTC. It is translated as CASSLVPFGQGYYEQYF.

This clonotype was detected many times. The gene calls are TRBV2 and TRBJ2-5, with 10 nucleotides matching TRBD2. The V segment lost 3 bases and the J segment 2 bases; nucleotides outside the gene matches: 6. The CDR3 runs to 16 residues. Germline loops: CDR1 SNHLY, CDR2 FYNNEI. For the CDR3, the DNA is TGTGCCAGCAGTGACGGTCGTAGCGGGAGGCAAGAGACCCAGTACTTC. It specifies CASSDGRSGRQETQYF. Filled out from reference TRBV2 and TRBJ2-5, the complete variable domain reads EPEVTQTPSHQVTQMGQEVILRCVPISNHLYFYWYRQILGQKVEFLVSFYNNEISEKSEIFDDQFSVERPDGSNFTLKIRSTKLEDSAMYFCASSDGRSGRQETQYFGPGTRLLVL.

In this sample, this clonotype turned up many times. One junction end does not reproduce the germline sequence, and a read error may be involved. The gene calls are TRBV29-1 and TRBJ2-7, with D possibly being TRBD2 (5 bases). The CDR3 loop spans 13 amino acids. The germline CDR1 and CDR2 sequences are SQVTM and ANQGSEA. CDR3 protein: CSVVRWGDYQQYF. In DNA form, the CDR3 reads TGCAGCGTTGTGAGGTGGGGAGACTACCAGCAGTACTTC.

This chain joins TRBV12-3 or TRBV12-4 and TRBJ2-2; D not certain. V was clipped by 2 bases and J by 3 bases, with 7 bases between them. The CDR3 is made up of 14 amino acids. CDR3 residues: CASSLSWDTGELFF. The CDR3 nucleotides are TGTGCCAGCAGTTTATCCTGGGACACCGGGGAGCTGTTTTTT.

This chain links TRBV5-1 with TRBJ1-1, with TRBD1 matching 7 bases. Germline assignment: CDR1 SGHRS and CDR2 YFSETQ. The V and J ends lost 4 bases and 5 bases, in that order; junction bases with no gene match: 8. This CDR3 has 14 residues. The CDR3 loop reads CASSVTGARTEAFF. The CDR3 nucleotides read TGCGCCAGCAGCGTAACAGGGGCCCGGACTGAAGCTTTCTTT.

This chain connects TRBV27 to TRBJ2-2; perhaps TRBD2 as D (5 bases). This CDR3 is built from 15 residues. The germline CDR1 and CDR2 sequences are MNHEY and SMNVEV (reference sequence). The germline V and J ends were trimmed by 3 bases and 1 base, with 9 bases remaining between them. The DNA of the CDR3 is TGTGCCAGCAGTTTCAATCGGGAGAACACCGGGGAGCTGTTTTTT. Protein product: CASSFNRENTGELFF.

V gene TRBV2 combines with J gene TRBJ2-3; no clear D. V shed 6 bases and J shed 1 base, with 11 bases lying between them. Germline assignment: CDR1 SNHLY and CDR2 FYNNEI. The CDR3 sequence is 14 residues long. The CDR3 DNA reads TGTGCCAGCAGCGTGGCGCGAGGCACAGATACGCAGTATTTT. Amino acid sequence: CASSVARGTDTQYF.

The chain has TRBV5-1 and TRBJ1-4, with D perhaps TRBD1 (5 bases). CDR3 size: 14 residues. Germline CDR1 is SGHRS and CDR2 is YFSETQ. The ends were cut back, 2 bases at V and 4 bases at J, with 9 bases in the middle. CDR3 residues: CASSLDRFNEKLFF. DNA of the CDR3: TGCGCCAGCAGCTTAGACAGATTTAATGAAAAACTGTTTTTT.

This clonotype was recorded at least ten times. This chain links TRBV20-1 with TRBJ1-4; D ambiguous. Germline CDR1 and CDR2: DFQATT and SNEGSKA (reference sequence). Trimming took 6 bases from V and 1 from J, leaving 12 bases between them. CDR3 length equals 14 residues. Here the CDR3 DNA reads TGCAGTGCCGACTCCCCACAAACTAATGAAAAACTGTTTTTT. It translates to CSADSPQTNEKLFF.

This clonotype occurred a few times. The chain's CDR3 is CASSPHRDTAGYTF. CDR3 in DNA: TGTGCCAGCAGCCCGCACAGGGATACGGCCGGCTACACCTTC. This chain links TRBV3-1 with TRBJ1-2, with D maybe TRBD1 (6 bases). CDR3 length equals 14 residues. Germline values: CDR1 LGHDT, CDR2 YNNKEL (reference sequence). Trimming left V 4 bases short and J 8 bases short, with 17 bases between. Full variable domain (missing parts from reference TRBV3-1 and TRBJ1-2): DTAVSQTPKYLVTQMGNDKSIKCEQNLGHDTMYWYKQDSKKFLKIMFSYNNKELIINETVPNRFSPKSPDKAHLNLHINSLELGDSAVYFCASSPHRDTAGYTFGSGTRLTVV.